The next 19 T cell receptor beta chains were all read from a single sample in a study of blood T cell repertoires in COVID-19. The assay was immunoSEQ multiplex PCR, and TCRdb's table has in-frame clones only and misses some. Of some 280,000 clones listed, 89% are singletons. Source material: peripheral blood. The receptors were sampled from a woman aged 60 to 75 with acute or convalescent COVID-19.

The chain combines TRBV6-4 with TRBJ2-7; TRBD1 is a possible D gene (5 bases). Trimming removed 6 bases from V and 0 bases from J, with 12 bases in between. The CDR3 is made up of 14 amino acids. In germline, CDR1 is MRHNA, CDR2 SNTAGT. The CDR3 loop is CASSQTASSYEQYF. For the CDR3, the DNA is TGTGCCAGCAGCCAGACAGCGAGCTCCTACGAGCAGTACTTC.

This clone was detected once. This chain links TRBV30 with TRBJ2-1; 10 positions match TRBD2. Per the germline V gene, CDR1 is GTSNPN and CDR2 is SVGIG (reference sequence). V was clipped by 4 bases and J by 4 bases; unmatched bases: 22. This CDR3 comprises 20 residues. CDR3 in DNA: TGTGCCTGGACGGACGAAACGCGGGCTAGCGGGAGAGGGGGGTACAATGAGCAGTTCTTC. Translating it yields CAWTDETRASGRGGYNEQFF.

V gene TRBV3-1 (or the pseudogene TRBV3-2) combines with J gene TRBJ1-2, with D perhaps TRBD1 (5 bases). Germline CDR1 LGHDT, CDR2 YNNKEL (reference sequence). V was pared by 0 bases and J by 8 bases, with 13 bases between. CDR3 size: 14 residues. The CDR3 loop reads CASSQDSGGRGYTF. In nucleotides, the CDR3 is TGTGCCAGCAGCCAAGATTCCGGGGGTCGGGGCTACACCTTC.

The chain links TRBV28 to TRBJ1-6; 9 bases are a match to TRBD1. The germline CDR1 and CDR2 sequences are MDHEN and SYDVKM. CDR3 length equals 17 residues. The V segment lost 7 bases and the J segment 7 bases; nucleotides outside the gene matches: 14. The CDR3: CASKTFISDRGNSPLHF. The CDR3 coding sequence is TGTGCCAGCAAAACCTTTATTTCAGACAGGGGGAATTCACCCCTCCACTTT.

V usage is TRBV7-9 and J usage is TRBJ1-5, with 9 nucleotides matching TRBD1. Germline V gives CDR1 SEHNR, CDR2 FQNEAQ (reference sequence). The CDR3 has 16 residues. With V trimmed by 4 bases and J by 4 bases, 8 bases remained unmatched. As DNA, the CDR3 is TGTGCCAGCAGCTCCCAAACAGGGGGCCCAAATCAGCCCCAGCATTTT. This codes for CASSSQTGGPNQPQHF.

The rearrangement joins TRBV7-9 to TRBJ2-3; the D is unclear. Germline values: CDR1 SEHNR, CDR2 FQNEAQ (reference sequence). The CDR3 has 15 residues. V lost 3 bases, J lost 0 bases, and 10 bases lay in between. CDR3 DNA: TGTGCCAGCAGCTTCGGCGCGGTTAGCACAGATACGCAGTATTTT. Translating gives CASSFGAVSTDTQYF.

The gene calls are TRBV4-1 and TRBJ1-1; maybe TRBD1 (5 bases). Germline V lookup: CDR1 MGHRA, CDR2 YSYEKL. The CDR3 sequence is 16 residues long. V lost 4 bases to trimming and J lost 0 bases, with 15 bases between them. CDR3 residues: CASSLLWGDVNTEAFF. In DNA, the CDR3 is TGCGCCAGCAGCCTTTTGTGGGGGGATGTGAACACTGAAGCTTTCTTT.

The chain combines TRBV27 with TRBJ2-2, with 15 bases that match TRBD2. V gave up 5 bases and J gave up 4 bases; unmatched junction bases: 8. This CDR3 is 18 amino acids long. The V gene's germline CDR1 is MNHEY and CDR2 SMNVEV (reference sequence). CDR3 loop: CASSPGLAGGRGTGELFF. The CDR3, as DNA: TGTGCCAGCAGTCCAGGACTAGCGGGGGGGCGCGGCACCGGGGAGCTGTTTTTT.

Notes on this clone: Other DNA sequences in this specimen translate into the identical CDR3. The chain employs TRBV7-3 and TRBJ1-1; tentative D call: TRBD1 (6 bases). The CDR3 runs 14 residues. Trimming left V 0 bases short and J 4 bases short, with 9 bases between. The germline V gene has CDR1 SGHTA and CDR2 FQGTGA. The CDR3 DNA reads TGTGCCAGCAGCTTAACTGGGGGCGGCACTGAAGCTTTCTTT. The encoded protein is CASSLTGGGTEAFF.

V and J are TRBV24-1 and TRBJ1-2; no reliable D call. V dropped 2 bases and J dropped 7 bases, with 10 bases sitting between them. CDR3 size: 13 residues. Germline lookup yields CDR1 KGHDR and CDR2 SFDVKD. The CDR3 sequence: CATSDSGEVGYTF. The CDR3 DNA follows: TGTGCCACCAGTGATTCTGGCGAGGTTGGCTACACCTTC.

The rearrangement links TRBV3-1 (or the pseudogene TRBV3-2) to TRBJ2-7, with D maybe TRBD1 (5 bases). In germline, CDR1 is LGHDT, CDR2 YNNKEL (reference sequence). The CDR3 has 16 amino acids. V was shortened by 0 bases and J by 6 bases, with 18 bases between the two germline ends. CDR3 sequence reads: CASSQDGGAKWSEQYF. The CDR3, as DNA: TGTGCCAGCAGCCAAGATGGTGGGGCTAAGTGGAGCGAGCAGTACTTC.

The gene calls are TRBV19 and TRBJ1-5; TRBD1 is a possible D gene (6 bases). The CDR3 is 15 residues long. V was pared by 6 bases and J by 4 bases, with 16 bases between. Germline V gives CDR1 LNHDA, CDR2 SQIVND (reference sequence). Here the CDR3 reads CASSSAGVANQPQHF. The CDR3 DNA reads TGTGCCAGTAGCTCCGCAGGGGTTGCGAATCAGCCCCAGCATTTT.

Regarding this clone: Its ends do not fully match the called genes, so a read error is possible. The CDR3 loop is CASSLAASGRNEQFF. In nucleotides, the CDR3 is TGTGCTAGCAGCTTAGCGGCTAGCGGGAGGAATGAGCAGTTCTTC. The chain carries TRBV7-7 and TRBJ2-1; 11 bases line up with TRBD2. Looked up from germline, CDR1 is SSHAT and CDR2 is FNYEAQ (reference sequence). The CDR3 spans 15 residues.

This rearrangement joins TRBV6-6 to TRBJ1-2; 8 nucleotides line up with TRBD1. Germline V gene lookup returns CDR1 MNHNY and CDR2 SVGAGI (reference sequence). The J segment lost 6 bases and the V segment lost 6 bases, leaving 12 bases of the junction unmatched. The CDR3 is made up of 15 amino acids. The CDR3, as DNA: TGTGCCAGCAGCATTACCGGGACAGGAAAGGATGGCTACACCTTC. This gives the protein CASSITGTGKDGYTF.

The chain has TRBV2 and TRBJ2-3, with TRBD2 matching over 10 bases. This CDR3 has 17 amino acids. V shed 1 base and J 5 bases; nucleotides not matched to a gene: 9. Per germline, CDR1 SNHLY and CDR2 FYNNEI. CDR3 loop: CASSEVPLAGDGDTQYF. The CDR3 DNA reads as TGTGCCAGCAGTGAAGTCCCGCTAGCGGGAGATGGAGATACGCAGTATTTT.

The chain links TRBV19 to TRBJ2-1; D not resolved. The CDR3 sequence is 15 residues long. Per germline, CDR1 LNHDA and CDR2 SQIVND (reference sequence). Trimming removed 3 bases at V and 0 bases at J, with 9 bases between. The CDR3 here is CASSIVSRSYNEQFF. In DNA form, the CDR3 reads TGTGCCAGTAGTATTGTAAGCCGCTCCTACAATGAGCAGTTCTTC.

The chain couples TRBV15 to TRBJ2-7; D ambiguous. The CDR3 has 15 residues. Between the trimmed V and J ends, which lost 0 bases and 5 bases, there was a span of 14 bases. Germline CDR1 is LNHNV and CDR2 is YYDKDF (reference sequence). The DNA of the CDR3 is TGTGCCACCAGCAGAGATCGTCCGGGTTACCACGAGCAGTACTTC. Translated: CATSRDRPGYHEQYF.

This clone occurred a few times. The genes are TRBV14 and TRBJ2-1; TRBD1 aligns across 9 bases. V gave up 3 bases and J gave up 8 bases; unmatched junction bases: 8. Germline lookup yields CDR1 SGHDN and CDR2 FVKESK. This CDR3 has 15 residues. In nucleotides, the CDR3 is TGTGCCAGCAGCCAGTCCGGGACAGGGTTCGATGAGCAGTTCTTC. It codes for CASSQSGTGFDEQFF. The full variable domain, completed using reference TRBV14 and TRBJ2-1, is EAGVTQFPSHSVIEKGQTVTLRCDPISGHDNLYWYRRVMGKEIKFLLHFVKESKQDESGMPNNRFLAERTGGTYSTLKVQPAELEDSGVYFCASSQSGTGFDEQFFGPGTRLTVL.

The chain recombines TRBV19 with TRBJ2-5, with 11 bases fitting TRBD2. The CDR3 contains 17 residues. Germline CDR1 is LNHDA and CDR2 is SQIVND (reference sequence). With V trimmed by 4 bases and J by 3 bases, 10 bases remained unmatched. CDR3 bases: TGTGCCAGTAGTACTTTCCTAGGGACTAGCGGAAAAGAGACCCAGTACTTC. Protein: CASSTFLGTSGKETQYF.